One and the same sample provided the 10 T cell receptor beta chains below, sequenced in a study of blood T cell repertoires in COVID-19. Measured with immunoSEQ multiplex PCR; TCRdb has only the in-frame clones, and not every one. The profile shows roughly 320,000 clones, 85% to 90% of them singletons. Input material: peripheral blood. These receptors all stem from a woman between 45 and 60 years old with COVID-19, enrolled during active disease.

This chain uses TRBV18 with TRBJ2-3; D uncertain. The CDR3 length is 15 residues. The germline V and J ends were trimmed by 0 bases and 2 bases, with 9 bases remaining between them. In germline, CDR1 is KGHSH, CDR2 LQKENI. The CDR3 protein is CASSPPAQYTDTQYF. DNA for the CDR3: TGTGCCAGCTCACCACCGGCACAGTACACAGATACGCAGTATTTT.

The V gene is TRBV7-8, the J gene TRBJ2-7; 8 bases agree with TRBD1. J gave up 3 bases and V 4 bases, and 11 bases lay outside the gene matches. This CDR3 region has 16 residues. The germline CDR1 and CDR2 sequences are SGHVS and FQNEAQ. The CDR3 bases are TGTGCCAGCAGCTCTTTAGACAGGGGAGGAAACTACGAGCAGTACTTC. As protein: CASSSLDRGGNYEQYF.

The CDR3: CSVEVRLAPFSNTGELFF. In DNA, the CDR3 is TGCAGCGTTGAAGTACGGCTAGCTCCCTTCTCAAACACCGGGGAGCTGTTTTTT. The rearrangement links TRBV29-1 to TRBJ2-2, with D perhaps TRBD2 (5 bases). Trimming removed 1 base from V and 2 bases from J, with 20 bases in between. Germline V gene sequence: CDR1 SQVTM, CDR2 ANQGSEA. The length of the CDR3 is 18 residues.

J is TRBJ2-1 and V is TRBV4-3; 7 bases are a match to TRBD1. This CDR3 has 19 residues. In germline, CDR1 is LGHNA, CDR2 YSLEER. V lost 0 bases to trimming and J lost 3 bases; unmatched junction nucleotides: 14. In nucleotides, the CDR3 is TGCGCCAGCAGCCAAGAAACCCCAGGTCCAGGGGGAAACTACAATGAGCAGTTCTTC. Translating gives CASSQETPGPGGNYNEQFF.

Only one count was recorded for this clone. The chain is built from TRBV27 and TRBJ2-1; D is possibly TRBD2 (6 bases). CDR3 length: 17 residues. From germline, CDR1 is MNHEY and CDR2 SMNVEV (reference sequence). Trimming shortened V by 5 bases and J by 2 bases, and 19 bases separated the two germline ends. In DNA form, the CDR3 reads TGTGCCAGCAGTCTAAGGATCACACTAGCTGCCTACAATGAGCAGTTCTTC. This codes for CASSLRITLAAYNEQFF.

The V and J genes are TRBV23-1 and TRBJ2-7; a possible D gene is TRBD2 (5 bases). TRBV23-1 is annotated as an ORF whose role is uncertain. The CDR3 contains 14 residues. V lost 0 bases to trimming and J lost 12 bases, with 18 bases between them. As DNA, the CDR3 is TGCGCCAGCAGTCAATCGGACCGATCGAGGGTCCTGTACTTC. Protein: CASSQSDRSRVLYF.

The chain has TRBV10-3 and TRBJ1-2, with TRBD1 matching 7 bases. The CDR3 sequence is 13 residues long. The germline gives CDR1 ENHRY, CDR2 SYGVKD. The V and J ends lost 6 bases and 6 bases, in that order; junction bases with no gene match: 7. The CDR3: CAIRQDRDNGYTF. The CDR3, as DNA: TGTGCCATCAGACAAGACAGGGACAATGGCTACACCTTC.

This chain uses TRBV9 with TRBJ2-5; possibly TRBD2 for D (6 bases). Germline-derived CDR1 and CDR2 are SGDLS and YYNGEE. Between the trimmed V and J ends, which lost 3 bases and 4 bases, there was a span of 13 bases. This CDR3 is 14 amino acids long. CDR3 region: CASSGGGARETQYF. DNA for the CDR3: TGTGCCAGCAGCGGAGGAGGGGCCCGAGAGACCCAGTACTTC.

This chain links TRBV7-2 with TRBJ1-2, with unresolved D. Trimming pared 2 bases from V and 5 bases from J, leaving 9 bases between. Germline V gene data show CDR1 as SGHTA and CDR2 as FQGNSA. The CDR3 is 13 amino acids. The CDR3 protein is CASSLYGGYGYTF. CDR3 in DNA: TGTGCCAGCAGCTTATACGGAGGATATGGCTACACCTTC.

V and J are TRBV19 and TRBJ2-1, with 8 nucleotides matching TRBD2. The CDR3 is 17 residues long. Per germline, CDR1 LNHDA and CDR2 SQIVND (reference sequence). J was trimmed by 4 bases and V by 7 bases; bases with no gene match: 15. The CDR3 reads CASIGSGKSQNYNEQFF. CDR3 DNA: TGTGCCAGTATAGGTAGCGGGAAAAGCCAAAATTACAATGAGCAGTTCTTC.